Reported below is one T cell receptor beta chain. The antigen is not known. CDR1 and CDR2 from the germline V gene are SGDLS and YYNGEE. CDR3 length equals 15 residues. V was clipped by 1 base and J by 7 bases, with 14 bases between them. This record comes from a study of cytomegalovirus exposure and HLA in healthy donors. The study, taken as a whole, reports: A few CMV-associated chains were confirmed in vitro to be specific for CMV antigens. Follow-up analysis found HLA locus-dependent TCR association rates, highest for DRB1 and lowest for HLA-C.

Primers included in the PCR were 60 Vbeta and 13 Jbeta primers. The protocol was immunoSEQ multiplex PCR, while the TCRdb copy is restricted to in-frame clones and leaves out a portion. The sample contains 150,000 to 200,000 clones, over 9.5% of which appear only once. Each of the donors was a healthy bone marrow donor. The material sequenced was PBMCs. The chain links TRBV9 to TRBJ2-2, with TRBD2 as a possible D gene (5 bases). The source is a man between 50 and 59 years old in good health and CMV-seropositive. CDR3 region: CASSVSFSGNGELFF. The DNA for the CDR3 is TGTGCCAGCAGCGTAAGTTTCTCGGGAAACGGGGAGCTGTTTTTT.